This T cell receptor beta chain was profiled in a study of shared clonotypes between healthy human individuals. In germline, CDR1 is SGHTA, CDR2 FQGTGA. With 3 bases removed from V and 10 bases from J, the gap between germline ends came to 13 bases. The CDR3 spans 13 residues. Sequencing used immunoSEQ multiplex PCR; TCRdb keeps in-frame clones, though not all of them. The sample holds over a million clones, about 84% seen once. A split of CD4+ cells into CD45RA+ naive and CD45RA-negative memory subsets was performed. Input material: memory CD4+ T cells from PBMCs. Described subset: CD45RA-negative fraction. This clonotype was sampled from a man between 18 and 29 years old in good health. Some clones in this sample may be carry-over from other donors' samples. The gene calls are TRBV7-3 and TRBJ2-1; D gene uncertain. The CDR3 DNA is TGTGCCAGCAGCTTCTCTAGGTTCGGGGAGCAGTTCTTC. Residues: CASSFSRFGEQFF.